The 7 T cell receptor beta chains below come from one sample, sequenced in a study of CD8+CD57+ T cells in acquired aplastic anemia. TCR beta VDJ combinations and CDR3 sequences were profiled from genomic DNA. TCRdb called the reads again in MiXCR, with one record for every CDR3 protein. Of under 200,000 distinct CDR3 sequences in the sample, approximately 40% were seen once. Input material: sorted CD4+, CD8+, or CD8+CD57+ T cells (not recorded which) from PBMCs. The origin of the receptors is a human donor in good health.

This clonotype was recorded a few times. This sequence joins TRBV2 and TRBJ1-2; 10 nucleotides align to TRBD1. The CDR3 is made up of 14 amino acids. From germline, CDR1 is SNHLY and CDR2 FYNNEI. The V gene end was trimmed by 5 bases and the J gene end by 7 bases; junction bases not matched to a gene: 7. The CDR3, as DNA: TGTGCCAGCAGTTCTCCGGGACAGGGGACTGGCTACACCTTC. It translates to CASSSPGQGTGYTF.

There are many counts of this clonotype. The rearrangement uses TRBV20-1 and TRBJ2-5; D not resolved. Trimming pared 0 bases from V and 1 base from J, leaving 6 bases between. The V gene's germline CDR1 is DFQATT and CDR2 SNEGSKA (reference sequence). The CDR3 totals 13 residues. The CDR3 sequence: CSAREGPQETQYF. For the CDR3, the DNA is TGCAGTGCTAGAGAGGGCCCCCAAGAGACCCAGTACTTC.

This clonotype was found many times. This chain connects TRBV7-6 to TRBJ1-1, with D possibly matching TRBD1 (5 bases). With 5 bases removed from V and 1 base from J, the gap between germline ends came to 11 bases. The CDR3 is 14 residues long. CDR1 is SGHVS, CDR2 FNYEAQ, per germline. For the CDR3, the DNA is TGTGCCAGCAGCCCTAGTGGGGGGAACACTGAAGCTTTCTTT. This encodes CASSPSGGNTEAFF.

This clonotype was detected ten times or more. V is TRBV10-1 and J is TRBJ1-1; the D is unclear. The CDR3 loop spans 13 amino acids. Trimming shortened V by 3 bases and J by 1 base, and 6 bases separated the two germline ends. The germline CDR1 and CDR2 sequences are WNHNN and SYGVQD (reference sequence). The CDR3 reads CASSDEPNTEAFF. The CDR3 DNA sequence: TGCGCCAGCAGTGATGAGCCGAACACTGAAGCTTTCTTT.

The chain is built from TRBV30 and TRBJ2-3, with 9 bases that match TRBD2. CDR1 and CDR2 from the germline V gene are GTSNPN and SVGIG (reference sequence). This CDR3 comprises 13 residues. V shed 8 bases, J shed 0 bases, and the junction held 3 bases outside the gene matches. In DNA, the CDR3 is TGTGCCGGCCTAGCGGGAAGCACAGATACGCAGTATTTT. It specifies CAGLAGSTDTQYF.

This chain connects TRBV7-8 to TRBJ2-1; D possibly corresponds to TRBD1 (6 bases). This CDR3 contains 12 residues. V dropped 8 bases and J dropped 7 bases, with 12 bases sitting between them. Germline CDR1 is SGHVS and CDR2 is FQNEAQ. The CDR3 bases are TGTGCCAGCTTCTCCACAGGGAATGAGCAGTTCTTC. This translates into CASFSTGNEQFF.

This clonotype has just one count. With a much larger clone just one base away, this may be a read error. V gene TRBV7-9 combines with J gene TRBJ2-2; TRBD2 aligns across 9 bases. From germline, CDR1 is SEHNR and CDR2 FQNEAQ (reference sequence). The CDR3 loop spans 15 amino acids. Written as DNA, the CDR3 is TGTGCCAGCAGCGGTTCTAGCGGGAACACCGGGGAGCTGTCTTTT. The encoded protein is CASSGSSGNTGELSF.